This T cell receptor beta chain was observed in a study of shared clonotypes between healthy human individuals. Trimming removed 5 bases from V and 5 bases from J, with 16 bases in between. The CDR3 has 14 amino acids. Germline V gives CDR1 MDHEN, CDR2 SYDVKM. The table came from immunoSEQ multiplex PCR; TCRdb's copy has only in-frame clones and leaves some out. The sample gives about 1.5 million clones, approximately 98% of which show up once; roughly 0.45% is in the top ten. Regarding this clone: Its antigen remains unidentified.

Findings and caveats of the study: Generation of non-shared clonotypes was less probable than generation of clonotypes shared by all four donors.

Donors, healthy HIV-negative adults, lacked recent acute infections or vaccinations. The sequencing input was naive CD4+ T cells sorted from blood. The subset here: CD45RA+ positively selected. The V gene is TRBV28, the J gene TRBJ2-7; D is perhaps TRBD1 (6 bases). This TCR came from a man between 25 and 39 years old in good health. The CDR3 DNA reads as TGTGCCAGCAGTATAACAGGGTACCCCAACGAGCAGTACTTC. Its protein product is CASSITGYPNEQYF.